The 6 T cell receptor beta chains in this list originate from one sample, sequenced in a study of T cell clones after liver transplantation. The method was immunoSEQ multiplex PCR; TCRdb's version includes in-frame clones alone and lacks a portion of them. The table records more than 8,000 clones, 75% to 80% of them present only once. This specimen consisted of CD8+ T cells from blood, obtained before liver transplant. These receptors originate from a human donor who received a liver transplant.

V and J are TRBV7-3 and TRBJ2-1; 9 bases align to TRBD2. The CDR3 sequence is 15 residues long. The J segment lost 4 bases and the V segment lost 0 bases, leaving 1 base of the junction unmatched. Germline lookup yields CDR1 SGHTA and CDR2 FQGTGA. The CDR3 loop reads CASSLTLAGYNEQFF. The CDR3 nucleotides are TGTGCCAGCAGCTTAACACTAGCGGGTTACAATGAGCAGTTCTTC.

For the CDR3, the DNA is TGTGCCAGCAGCCCATGGCCCGGGACAGAGATCATTAGGGACACTGAAGCTTTCTTT. Its translation is CASSPWPGTEIIRDTEAFF. V and J are TRBV7-7 and TRBJ1-1; 7 bases match TRBD1. V trimming: 5 bases; J trimming: 3 bases; junction bases outside the gene matches: 21. Germline assignment: CDR1 SSHAT and CDR2 FNYEAQ (reference sequence). The length of the CDR3 is 19 residues.

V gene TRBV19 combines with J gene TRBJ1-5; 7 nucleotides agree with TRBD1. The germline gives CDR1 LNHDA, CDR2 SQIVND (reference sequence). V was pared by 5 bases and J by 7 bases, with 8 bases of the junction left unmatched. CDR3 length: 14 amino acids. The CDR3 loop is CASSADRALQPQHF. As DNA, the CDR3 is TGTGCCAGTAGTGCCGACAGGGCGTTGCAGCCCCAGCATTTT.

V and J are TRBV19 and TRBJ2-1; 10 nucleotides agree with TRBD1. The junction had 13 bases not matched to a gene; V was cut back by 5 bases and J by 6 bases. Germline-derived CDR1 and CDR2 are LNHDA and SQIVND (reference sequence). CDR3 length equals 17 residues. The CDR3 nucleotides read TGTGCCAGTAGTGCCTTACCTTCGGGACAGGGGCGCAATGAGCAGTTCTTC. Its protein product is CASSALPSGQGRNEQFF.

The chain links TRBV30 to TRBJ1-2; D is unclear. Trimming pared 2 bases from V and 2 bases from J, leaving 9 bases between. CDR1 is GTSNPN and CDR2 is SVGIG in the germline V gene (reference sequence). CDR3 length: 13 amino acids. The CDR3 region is CAWSIHGNYGYTF. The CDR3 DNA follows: TGTGCCTGGAGTATACACGGAAACTATGGCTACACCTTC.

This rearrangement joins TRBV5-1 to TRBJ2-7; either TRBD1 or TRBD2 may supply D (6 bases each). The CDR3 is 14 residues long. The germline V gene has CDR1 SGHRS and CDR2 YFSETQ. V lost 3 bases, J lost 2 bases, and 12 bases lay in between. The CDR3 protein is CASSWGAGAYEQYF. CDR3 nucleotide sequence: TGCGCCAGCAGCTGGGGGGCAGGGGCCTACGAGCAGTACTTC.